This TCR beta chain emerged from a study of cytomegalovirus exposure and HLA in healthy donors. The CDR3 length is 16 residues. Trimming removed 0 bases at V and 1 base at J, with 10 bases between. CDR1 is SGHRS and CDR2 is YFSETQ in the germline V gene. PCR involved 60 Vbeta and 13 Jbeta primers. Some clones are missing from TCRdb's copy, which holds only in-frame ones; the method was immunoSEQ multiplex PCR. Of roughly 120,000 clones detected, about four fifths appear once; the ten largest clones hold over 0.9%. Sequencing input: PBMCs. The chain combines TRBV5-1 with TRBJ2-2; a weak D match, TRBD2 (6 bases). The TCR was taken from a human donor in good health. The CDR3 DNA reads as TGCGCCAGCAGCTTGGCAGCGGGCCTGAACACCGGGGAGCTGTTTTTT. Protein sequence: CASSLAAGLNTGELFF.